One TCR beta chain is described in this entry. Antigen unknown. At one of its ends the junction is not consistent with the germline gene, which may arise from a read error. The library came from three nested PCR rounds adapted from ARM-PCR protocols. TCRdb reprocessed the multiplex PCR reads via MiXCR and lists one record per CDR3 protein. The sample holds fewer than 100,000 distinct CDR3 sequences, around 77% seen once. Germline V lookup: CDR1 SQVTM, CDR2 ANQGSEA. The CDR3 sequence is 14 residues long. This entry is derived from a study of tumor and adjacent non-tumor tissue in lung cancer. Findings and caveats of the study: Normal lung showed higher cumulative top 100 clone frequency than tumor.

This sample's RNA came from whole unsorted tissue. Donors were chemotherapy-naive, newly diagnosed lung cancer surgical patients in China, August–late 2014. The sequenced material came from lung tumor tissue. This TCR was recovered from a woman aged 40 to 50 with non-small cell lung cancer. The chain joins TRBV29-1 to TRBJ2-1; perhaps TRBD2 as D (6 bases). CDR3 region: CGVGGYSHYNEQFF. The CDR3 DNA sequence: TGCGGCGTTGGGGGGTACTCCCACTACAATGAGCAGTTCTTC.